The clone carrying this TCR beta chain appeared many times. Its antigen remains unidentified. TCRdb re-analysed the reads in MiXCR, keeping a single row per CDR3 protein. The repertoire has a few hundred thousand distinct CDR3 sequences, 17% of them found once; the top ten carry around 11%. The data were taken from a study of T cell repertoires in cytomegalovirus infection. For the study at large: Public TCR beta signatures indicated both CMV infection and matching HLA type. Study-level findings and limits: The cumulative frequency of public TCR beta families distinguished individuals who carried CMV together with the relevant HLA. HLA-C-restricted CMV-specific TCR beta clonotypes prevailed in the ex vivo response.

V was clipped by 2 bases and J by 5 bases, with 6 bases between them. The length of the CDR3 is 13 residues. Germline V gives CDR1 SGHVS, CDR2 FNYEAQ. The V gene is TRBV7-6, the J gene TRBJ1-4; no firm D call. Specimen: PBMCs. The source of this sequence is a human donor in good health (CMV status not recorded). Some clones in this sample may be carry-over from other donors' samples. For the CDR3, the DNA is TGTGCCAGCAGCTTATTAGGGAATGAAAAACTGTTTTTT. Residues: CASSLLGNEKLFF.